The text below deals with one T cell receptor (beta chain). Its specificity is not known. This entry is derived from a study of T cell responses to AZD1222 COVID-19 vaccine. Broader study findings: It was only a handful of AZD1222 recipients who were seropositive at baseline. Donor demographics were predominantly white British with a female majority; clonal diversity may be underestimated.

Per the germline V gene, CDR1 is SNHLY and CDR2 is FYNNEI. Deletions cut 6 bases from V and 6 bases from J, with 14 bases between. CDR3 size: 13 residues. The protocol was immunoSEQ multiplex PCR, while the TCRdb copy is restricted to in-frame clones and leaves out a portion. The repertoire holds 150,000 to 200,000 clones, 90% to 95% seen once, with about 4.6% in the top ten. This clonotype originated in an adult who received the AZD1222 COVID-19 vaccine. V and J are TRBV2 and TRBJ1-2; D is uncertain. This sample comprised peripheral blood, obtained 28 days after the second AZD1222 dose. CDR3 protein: CASRRNPQDGYTF. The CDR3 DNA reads TGTGCCAGCAGGCGGAACCCTCAGGATGGCTACACCTTC.